This TCR beta chain emerged from a study of blood T cell repertoires in COVID-19. Study details: Samples representing acute and convalescent COVID-19 were sourced from the United States, Italy and Spain. Sample material is recorded as cDNA or gDNA derived from T cells, B-cell-depleted T cells, or PBMCs.

Germline CDR1 is MNHEY and CDR2 is SVGAGI. The V end lost 2 bases, the J end lost 0 bases, and 11 bases lay between the germline ends. The CDR3 covers 16 residues. As originally analysed: Nucleated cell counts were estimated from reference gene primer amplification. The protocol was immunoSEQ multiplex PCR, while the TCRdb copy is restricted to in-frame clones and leaves out a portion. The DNA was the basis for D and trimming; V, J and clone size are from that table. This table holds 60,000 to 90,000 clones, about 86% found once. Sequencing was done on a sample of peripheral blood. The chain uses TRBV6-5 and TRBJ2-1; TRBD2 is a possible D gene (7 bases). This TCR was recovered from a human donor in a cohort sampled during active COVID-19. The CDR3 here is CASSYTRGGSYNEQFF. The CDR3 coding sequence is TGTGCCAGCAGTTACACTAGGGGGGGCTCCTACAATGAGCAGTTCTTC.